This T cell receptor beta chain appears in the sequencing data of a study of blood T cell repertoires in COVID-19. Study-wide context: Acute and convalescent COVID-19 specimens originated in the United States, Italy and Spain. PBMCs, B-cell-depleted T cells, or T cells were the source of the cDNA or gDNA that made up the material.

Trimming stripped 10 bases from V and 2 bases from J, with 27 bases between. There are 18 residues in the CDR3. TCRdb's copy holds only in-frame clones and misses some; the assay was immunoSEQ multiplex PCR. The sample has 28,000 or so clones, roughly 89% seen once; the top ten hold roughly 12%. The V and J genes are TRBV23-1 and TRBJ1-5, with D unresolved. TRBV23-1 is an ORF for which the function is uncertain. Sequenced: peripheral blood. This receptor was identified in a man between 65 and 80 years old with acute or convalescent COVID-19. CDR3: CATGEKDGAGICNQPQHF. CDR3 nucleotides: TGCGCCACCGGGGAAAAGGACGGCGCGGGAATTTGCAATCAGCCCCAGCATTTT.